What follows are 2 T cell receptor beta chains derived from one specimen sequenced in a study of regulatory T cells in long-lasting Graves disease. Researchers made TCR beta libraries by using iRepertoire HTBI primers and running Arm-PCR on CDR3 regions. TCRdb passed the multiplex PCR reads through MiXCR, listing each CDR3 protein once. The sample yields approximately 500,000 distinct CDR3 sequences, roughly 21% seen once. The time point here: persistent/refractory GD, antithyroid drugs over 5 years with positive TRAb. Construction of the TCR library relied on RNA isolated from PBMCs. Sequencing used peripheral blood mononuclear cells (PBMCs), obtained when the disease was refractory, from a patient treated with antithyroid drugs. The receptors here all came from a female donor with Graves disease.

This clonotype was seen a few times. This CDR3 is CATSAARDNAGEQYF. In DNA form, the CDR3 reads TGTGCCACCAGTGCCGCTCGGGACAACGCAGGCGAGCAGTACTTC. The chain is built from TRBV24-1 and TRBJ2-7, with D possibly matching TRBD1 (6 bases). V shed 5 bases and J shed 6 bases, with 19 bases lying between them. The V gene's germline CDR1 is KGHDR and CDR2 SFDVKD. The CDR3 covers 15 residues.

This clonotype was recorded many times. The chain employs TRBV12-3 or TRBV12-4 and TRBJ2-7; 9 bases map to TRBD2. CDR3 length equals 18 residues. With V trimmed by 1 base and J by 6 bases, 16 bases remained unmatched. In nucleotides, the CDR3 is TGTGCCAGCAGTTTAGGCAGGTCGGCTAGCGGGGTAAAGAGCGAGCAGTACTTC. Translated, it gives CASSLGRSASGVKSEQYF.